The TCR beta chain under discussion was sequenced for a study of blood T cell repertoires in COVID-19. Whole-study context: T cells, B-cell-depleted T cells, or PBMCs supplied cDNA or gDNA.

Profiling relied on immunoSEQ multiplex PCR, and the TCRdb table lists in-frame clones only, not all of them. Of over 70,000 clones detected, about 87% appear once; the ten largest clones hold about 1.2%. The clonotype originates from a human donor in a cohort sampled during active COVID-19. The sequenced sample consisted of peripheral blood.

The CDR3 loop is CASSLLQDSPLHF. The DNA of the CDR3 is TGTGCCAGCAGTCTCTTACAGGATTCACCCCTCCACTTT. This chain joins TRBV12-3 or TRBV12-4 and TRBJ1-6; possible D gene TRBD1, 5 bases. The CDR3 loop spans 13 amino acids. V lost 5 bases, J lost 8 bases, and 10 bases lay in between.